Listed here are 17 T cell receptor beta chains from one sample, sequenced in a study of blood T cell repertoires in COVID-19. Some clones are missing from TCRdb's copy, which holds only in-frame ones; the method was immunoSEQ multiplex PCR. Seen here are around 400,000 clones, roughly four fifths observed once, and the top ten hold about 4.8%. The sequenced material came from PBMCs or T cells enriched from blood (not recorded which). These receptors all stem from a woman in her forties or fifties who had recovered from COVID-19.

The rearrangement uses TRBV5-6 and TRBJ1-1; tentatively, D is TRBD1 (5 bases). The CDR3 is made up of 13 amino acids. Germline-derived CDR1 and CDR2 are SGHDT and YYEEEE. V gave up 5 bases and J gave up 0 bases, with 8 bases separating them. DNA of the CDR3: TGTGCCAGCAGTTCGACAGTGAACACTGAAGCTTTCTTT. Its translation is CASSSTVNTEAFF.

The genes are TRBV7-3 and TRBJ1-2, with TRBD1 identical over 9 bases. Per the germline V gene, CDR1 is SGHTA and CDR2 is FQGTGA. The length of the CDR3 is 15 residues. V lost 5 bases to trimming and J lost 4 bases; unmatched junction nucleotides: 8. The CDR3 region is CASSRTGGSTYGYTF. CDR3 DNA: TGTGCCAGCAGCAGAACAGGGGGCAGTACCTATGGCTACACCTTC.

The gene calls are TRBV19 and TRBJ1-5, with TRBD1 matching over 8 bases. CDR1 is LNHDA, CDR2 SQIVND, per germline (reference sequence). The J segment lost 1 base and the V segment lost 5 bases, leaving 4 bases of the junction unmatched. The CDR3 runs to 15 residues. In DNA form, the CDR3 reads TGTGCCAGTAGTGCCGACAGGGGAAGCAATCAGCCCCAGCATTTT. It encodes CASSADRGSNQPQHF.

J is TRBJ1-5 and V is TRBV28; 7 bases fit TRBD1. CDR1 and CDR2 from the germline V gene are MDHEN and SYDVKM. The junction had 1 base not matched to a gene; V was cut back by 3 bases and J by 2 bases. The CDR3 length is 14 residues. The DNA of the CDR3 is TGTGCCAGCAGTTTTCAGGGGGGCAATCAGCCCCAGCATTTT. This gives the protein CASSFQGGNQPQHF.

The chain has TRBV7-9 and TRBJ2-7; TRBD1 agrees at 12 bases. The CDR3 length is 14 residues. The ends lost 8 bases at V and 12 bases at J; junction bases unmatched: 14. Germline V CDR1 and CDR2: SEHNR, FQNEAQ (reference sequence). The CDR3 coding sequence is TGTGCCAGCTCGGGGGACAGGGGGCGTTCCCGGCGGTACTTC. Its translation is CASSGDRGRSRRYF.

This clone is a singleton in its sample. The J gene is TRBJ1-1, the V gene TRBV5-1; maybe TRBD1 (6 bases). V was cut by 1 base and J by 1 base, with 11 bases left in between. The germline gives CDR1 SGHRS, CDR2 YFSETQ. The CDR3 totals 15 residues. CDR3 nucleotides: TGCGCCAGCAGCTTGAATTCAGGGGCGAACACTGAAGCTTTCTTT. Amino acid sequence: CASSLNSGANTEAFF.

J is TRBJ1-6 and V is TRBV29-1; 10 nucleotides line up with TRBD1. The germline V gene encodes CDR1 SQVTM and CDR2 ANQGSEA. V lost 8 bases and J lost 8; bases outside the gene matches: 21. The CDR3 spans 18 residues. The CDR3 spells CSISRQGAPEGLDSPLHF. The CDR3 nucleotides read TGCAGCATATCCCGACAGGGGGCGCCTGAAGGGTTAGATTCACCCCTCCACTTT.

This chain connects TRBV2 to TRBJ1-4; D remains ambiguous. This CDR3 has 13 amino acids. The germline gives CDR1 SNHLY, CDR2 FYNNEI. Trimming took off 6 bases at V and 5 bases at J, with 10 bases between the two ends. The CDR3 here is CASSQIRNEKLFF. In DNA form, the CDR3 reads TGTGCCAGCAGCCAAATCAGGAATGAAAAACTGTTTTTT.

The rearrangement links TRBV5-1 to TRBJ1-1; 8 bases agree with TRBD1. CDR1 and CDR2 (germline): SGHRS, YFSETQ. The V segment lost 4 bases and the J segment 1 base; nucleotides outside the gene matches: 3. The length of the CDR3 is 14 residues. CDR3 DNA sequence: TGCGCCAGCAGCATAGGACAGGGGAACACTGAAGCTTTCTTT. Translating gives CASSIGQGNTEAFF.

This clone was observed a few times. The chain is built from TRBV7-9 and TRBJ1-2; D is unclear. The CDR3 loop spans 14 amino acids. Germline V gene data show CDR1 as SEHNR and CDR2 as FQNEAQ (reference sequence). The V and J ends lost 3 bases and 2 bases respectively, with 10 bases between them. CDR3 coding DNA: TGTGCCAGCAGCTTTTGGCAAGAAAACTATGGCTACACCTTC. Amino acids: CASSFWQENYGYTF.

This clone has just a few counts. CDR3 residues: CASTKLRGQGDGYTF. The CDR3 DNA sequence: TGTGCCAGCACTAAACTTAGGGGACAGGGGGATGGCTACACCTTC. V is TRBV28 and J is TRBJ1-2, with 11 bases aligning to TRBD1. Germline trimming cut 7 bases from V and 6 bases from J; bases unmatched to any gene: 10. CDR1 and CDR2 (germline): MDHEN, SYDVKM. The CDR3 totals 15 residues.

CDR3 in DNA: TGTGCCAGCAGCGCCGGGGGGTCCTACAATGAGCAGTTCTTC. Amino acids: CASSAGGSYNEQFF. The chain joins TRBV7-8 to TRBJ2-1, with 7 bases aligning to TRBD2. The V segment lost 5 bases and the J segment 1 base; nucleotides outside the gene matches: 2. The CDR3 covers 14 residues. Germline CDR1 and CDR2: SGHVS and FQNEAQ.

The V call is TRBV19, the J call TRBJ2-1, with 9 bases identical to TRBD2. This CDR3 is built from 14 residues. Per the germline V gene, CDR1 is LNHDA and CDR2 is SQIVND (reference sequence). After removal of 10 bases from V and 6 bases from J, the junction contained 10 bases not matched to a gene. CDR3 DNA: TGTGCCACTCAGGCGGGGGGGTCGATCAATGAGCAGTTCTTC. Its protein product is CATQAGGSINEQFF.

The CDR3 DNA follows: TGTGCCAGCAGTTTATCGGCTAGCGGGGGATACAATGAGCAGTTCTTC. Translating gives CASSLSASGGYNEQFF. V usage is TRBV27 and J usage is TRBJ2-1, with 10 bases aligning to TRBD2. The trim removed 0 bases at V and 4 bases at J, leaving 3 bases unmatched. The CDR3 consists of 16 residues. Germline lookup yields CDR1 MNHEY and CDR2 SMNVEV (reference sequence).

This clone is a singleton in its sample. This chain links TRBV21-1 with TRBJ1-3. TRBV21-1 counts as a pseudogene. The CDR3 has 19 residues. The CDR3 sequence is CASSKEEGGERGSGNTIYF. In DNA form, the CDR3 reads TGTGCCAGCAGCAAAGAGGAAGGGGGGGAACGAGGCTCTGGAAACACCATATATTTT.

This clone was observed a handful of times. The rearrangement joins TRBV7-2 to TRBJ2-3; the D is unclear. CDR1 SGHTA and CDR2 FQGNSA come from the germline V gene. V lost 0 bases and J 0 bases, leaving 10 bases between the germline ends. This CDR3 contains 16 residues. CDR3 sequence (DNA): TGTGCCAGCAGCTTAGCGCAACTCACTAGCACAGATACGCAGTATTTT. As protein: CASSLAQLTSTDTQYF.

This clone was counted a single time. V gene TRBV6-5 combines with J gene TRBJ2-7; perhaps TRBD2 as D (5 bases). The germline V gene encodes CDR1 MNHEY and CDR2 SVGAGI. There are 15 residues in the CDR3. Trimming removed 8 bases at V and 0 bases at J, with 17 bases between. In nucleotides, the CDR3 is TGTGCCAGCGGAGAGGGTGGGTCCCACTCCTACGAGCAGTACTTC. It specifies CASGEGGSHSYEQYF.